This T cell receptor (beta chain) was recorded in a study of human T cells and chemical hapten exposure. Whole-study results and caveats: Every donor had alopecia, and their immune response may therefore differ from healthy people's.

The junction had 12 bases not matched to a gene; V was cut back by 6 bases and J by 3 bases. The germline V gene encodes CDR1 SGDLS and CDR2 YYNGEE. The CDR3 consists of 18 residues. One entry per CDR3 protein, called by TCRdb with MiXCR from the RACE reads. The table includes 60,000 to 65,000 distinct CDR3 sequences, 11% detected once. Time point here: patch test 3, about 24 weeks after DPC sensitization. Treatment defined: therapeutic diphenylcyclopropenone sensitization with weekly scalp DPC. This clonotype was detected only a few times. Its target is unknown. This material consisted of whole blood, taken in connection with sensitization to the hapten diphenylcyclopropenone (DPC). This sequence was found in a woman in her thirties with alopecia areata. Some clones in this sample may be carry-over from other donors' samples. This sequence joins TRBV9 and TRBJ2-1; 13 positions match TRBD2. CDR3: CASTRGTSGTLLYNEQFF. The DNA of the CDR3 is TGTGCCAGCACTCGGGGGACTAGCGGGACCCTGCTCTACAATGAGCAGTTCTTC.